This T cell receptor (beta chain) stems from a study of T cell changes during pregnancy in multiple sclerosis. Sequencing was performed with immunoSEQ multiplex PCR; in TCRdb, only in-frame clones are kept and a portion is missing. The table includes roughly 40,000 clones, roughly 85% detected once. Trimming at V came to 5 bases and at J to 2 bases, leaving 7 bases not matched to a gene. Germline V gene sequence: CDR1 KGHSH, CDR2 LQKENI. The CDR3 extends over 15 amino acids. In this sample, this clone turned up once. The sample was CD4+ T cells from peripheral blood mononuclear cells, taken after pregnancy. The gene calls are TRBV18 and TRBJ2-5; 8 nucleotides agree with TRBD2. This TCR was recovered from a female donor with multiple sclerosis, enrolled in a pregnancy study. The DNA of the CDR3 is TGTGCCAGCTCAGCCAGCGGGGGCCCTCAAGAGACCCAGTACTTC. Residues: CASSASGGPQETQYF.